These T cell receptor beta chains were read from a single sample in a study of T cell responses to AZD1222 COVID-19 vaccine. Some clones are missing from TCRdb's copy, which holds only in-frame ones; the method was immunoSEQ multiplex PCR. The sample includes about 49,000 clones, around three quarters of them seen just once. Sequenced material: peripheral blood, taken on day 0 of AZD1222 vaccination. These receptors were collected from an adult in good health. The CDR3 runs from the conserved cysteine through the conserved F or W. Fields, in order: clone size, D gene, J gene, V gene, CDR3 DNA, CDR3 protein. The D gene is left open where the match is weak. Clone size is shown for a subset of rows, as once, few, many or a class of expanded clone.

. | . | TRBJ2-4 | TRBV6-2/TRBV6-3 | TGTGCCAGCAGTTACCAAGGAGTCGCCAAAAACATTCAGTACTTC | CASSYQGVAKNIQYF
. | . | TRBJ2-1 | TRBV11-2 | TGTGCCAGCAGCCCCCGACAGTACAATGAGCAGTTCTTC | CASSPRQYNEQFF
. | TRBD2 | TRBJ2-1 | TRBV14 | TGTGCCAGCAGCCAAGGAAGTTGGAGGCTAGCGGGGTCCAATGAGCAGTTCTTC | CASSQGSWRLAGSNEQFF
. | TRBD1 | TRBJ1-1 | TRBV29-1 | TGCAGCGTGAGGGGACAGTTGAACACTGAAGCTTTCTTT | CSVRGQLNTEAFF
once | . | TRBJ2-6 | TRBV19 | TGTGCCAGCGGTAAACCCGGATTATCTGGGGCCAACGTCCTGACTTTC | CASGKPGLSGANVLTF
once | . | TRBJ1-3 | TRBV7-8 | TGTGCCAGCAGCTTCGACAGTTACACCATATATTTT | CASSFDSYTIYF
. | . | TRBJ2-1 | TRBV5-1 | TGCGCCAGCAGCTTGTCAAGTGGGAGCTCCTACAATGAGCAGTTCTTC | CASSLSSGSSYNEQFF
. | TRBD1 | TRBJ1-2 | TRBV25-1 | TGTGCCAGCTCCCGACAGGGAGGTAACTATGGCTACACCTTC | CASSRQGGNYGYTF
few | TRBD1 | TRBJ2-7 | TRBV10-3 | TGTGCCATAACTCCGGGACAGATTTACGAGCAGTACTTC | CAITPGQIYEQYF
. | . | TRBJ2-1 | TRBV3-1/TRBV3-2 | TGTGCCAGCAGCCAAGGGTACAATGAGCAGTTCTTC | CASSQGYNEQFF
. | TRBD1 | TRBJ1-1 | TRBV11-2 | TGTGCCAGCAGCTTCCTGACAGGGAAAGGCACTGAAGCTTTCTTT | CASSFLTGKGTEAFF
. | TRBD1 | TRBJ1-4 | TRBV5-4 | TGTGCCAGCAGCCCCGGACAGGGAGAGGAACTGTTTTTT | CASSPGQGEELFF
. | TRBD1 | TRBJ2-1 | TRBV5-1 | TGCGCCAGCAGCGGGGGACAGGGGGACTACAATGAGCAGTTCTTC | CASSGGQGDYNEQFF
. | . | TRBJ2-1 | TRBV5-6 | TGTGCCAGCGGGAATGGCGGGGAGTACAATGAGCAGTTCTTC | CASGNGGEYNEQFF
. | . | TRBJ1-2 | TRBV14 | TGTGCCAGCAGCCAAGATCGGCATGGCTACACCTTC | CASSQDRHGYTF